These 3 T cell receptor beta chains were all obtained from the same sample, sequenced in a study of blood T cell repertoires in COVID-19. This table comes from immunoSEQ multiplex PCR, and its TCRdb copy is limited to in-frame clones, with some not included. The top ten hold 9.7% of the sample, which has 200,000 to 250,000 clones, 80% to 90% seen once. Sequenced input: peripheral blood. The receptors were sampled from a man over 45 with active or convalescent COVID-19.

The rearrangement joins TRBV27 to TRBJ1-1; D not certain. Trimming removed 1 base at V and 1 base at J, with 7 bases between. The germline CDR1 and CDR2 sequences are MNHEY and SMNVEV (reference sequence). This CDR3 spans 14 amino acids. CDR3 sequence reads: CASSLLSGNTEAFF. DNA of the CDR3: TGTGCCAGCAGTTTATTGTCAGGGAACACTGAAGCTTTCTTT.

The CDR3, as DNA: TGTGCCAGCAGCTGGGACAGGGGCCGCAATCAGCCCCAGCATTTT. Translated, it gives CASSWDRGRNQPQHF. The rearrangement joins TRBV5-5 to TRBJ1-5, with 10 bases lining up with TRBD1. V was pared by 3 bases and J by 2 bases, with 2 bases of the junction left unmatched. There are 15 residues in the CDR3. CDR1 SGHKS and CDR2 YYEKEE come from the germline V gene (reference sequence).

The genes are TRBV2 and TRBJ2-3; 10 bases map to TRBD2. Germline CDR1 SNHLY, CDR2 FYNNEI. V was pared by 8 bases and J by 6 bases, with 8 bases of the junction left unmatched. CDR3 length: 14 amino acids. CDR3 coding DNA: TGTGCCAGCCAGCAGAGCGGGGGGGCCGATACGCAGTATTTT. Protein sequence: CASQQSGGADTQYF.